This TCR beta chain originates from a study of shared clonotypes between healthy human individuals. As defined, naive CD8 cells were CD45RO-negative and positively selected for CCR7, with terminally differentiated effector memory CD45RA+ cells excluded. CDR3 length: 13 residues. V lost 5 bases and J lost 2; bases outside the gene matches: 2. Germline values: CDR1 SEHNR, CDR2 FQNEAQ (reference sequence). Turning to this clone: Other DNA sequences within the sample encode an identical CDR3.

TCRdb keeps only in-frame clones here, not all; method: immunoSEQ multiplex PCR. The data contain hundreds of thousands of clones, around 96% of them seen just once; the ten biggest clones take up 0.095% to 0.13%. The source material was naive CD8+ T cells sorted from blood. The clonotype originates from a woman under 40 in good health. The genes are TRBV7-9 and TRBJ2-5, with TRBD1 matching over 7 bases. The CDR3 sequence is CASSLGQQETQYF. The DNA of the CDR3 is TGTGCCAGCAGCCTGGGACAGCAAGAGACCCAGTACTTC.